The 2 T cell receptor beta chains given below trace back to one sample, sequenced in a study of cytomegalovirus exposure and HLA in healthy donors. Libraries were prepared by immunoSEQ multiplex PCR; TCRdb keeps only in-frame clonotypes and omits some of them. The sample lists 100,000 or so clones, about 88% occurring once. Sequencing input: PBMCs. The receptor set was obtained from a woman between 18 and 30 years old in good health and CMV-seropositive.

This chain uses TRBV9 with TRBJ1-1; D gene unclear. With 4 bases removed from V and 4 bases from J, the gap between germline ends came to 14 bases. The CDR3 extends over 14 amino acids. Looked up from germline, CDR1 is SGDLS and CDR2 is YYNGEE. CDR3 sequence (DNA): TGTGCCAGCAGCCCGCGGGTCAAGGGCACTGAAGCTTTCTTT. The encoded protein is CASSPRVKGTEAFF.

The J gene is TRBJ1-2, the V gene TRBV5-4; D gene uncertain. V was pared by 3 bases and J by 8 bases, with 20 bases between. CDR3 length: 15 amino acids. Germline V gene sequence: CDR1 SGHNT, CDR2 YYREEE (reference sequence). The CDR3 DNA reads as TGTGCCAGCAGCTCCCCTAATACACGGCGAGGGGGCTACACCTTC. This translates into CASSSPNTRRGGYTF.